This T cell receptor beta chain is from a study of T cells after yellow fever vaccination. About this clonotype: Its matching antigen is unknown.

V lost 5 bases and J lost 2; bases outside the gene matches: 5. The CDR3 loop spans 15 amino acids. Germline CDR1 and CDR2: SGHTA and FQGNSA. TCRdb redid the calling of the 5' RACE reads with MiXCR, one entry per CDR3 protein. The data contain about 580,000 distinct CDR3 sequences, less than 20% of them singletons. Findings of the study overall: Researchers report a weaker secondary response that nonetheless peaked faster, day 5 versus 15.

This chain joins TRBV7-2 and TRBJ2-3; 9 bases agree with TRBD2. The sequenced sample was PBMCs, obtained 5 to 6 days after the first yellow fever vaccination. The sequence was obtained from a man younger than 30 who received the YFV17D yellow fever vaccine. CDR3 sequence reads: CASSLPSGATDTQYF. The CDR3 nucleotides read TGTGCCAGCAGCCTTCCTAGCGGGGCCACAGATACGCAGTATTTT.